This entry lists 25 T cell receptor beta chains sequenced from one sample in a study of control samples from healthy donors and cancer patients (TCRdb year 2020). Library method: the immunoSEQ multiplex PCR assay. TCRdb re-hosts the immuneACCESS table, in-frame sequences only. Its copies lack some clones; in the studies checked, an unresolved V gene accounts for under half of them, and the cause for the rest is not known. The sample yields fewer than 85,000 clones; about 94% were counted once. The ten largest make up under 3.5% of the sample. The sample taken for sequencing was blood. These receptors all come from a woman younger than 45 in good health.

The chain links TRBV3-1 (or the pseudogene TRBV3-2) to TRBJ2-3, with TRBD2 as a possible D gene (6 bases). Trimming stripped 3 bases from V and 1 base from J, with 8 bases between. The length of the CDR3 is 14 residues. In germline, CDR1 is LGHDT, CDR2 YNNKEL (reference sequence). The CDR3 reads CASSHTGGTDTQYF. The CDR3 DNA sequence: TGTGCCAGCAGCCATACGGGGGGCACAGATACGCAGTATTTT.

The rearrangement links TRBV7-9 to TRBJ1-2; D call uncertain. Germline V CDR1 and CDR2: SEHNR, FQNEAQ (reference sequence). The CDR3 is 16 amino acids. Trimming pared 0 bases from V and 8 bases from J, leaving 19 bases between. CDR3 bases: TGTGCCAGCAGCTTAGCGCCCCAGGATCTTTATGGAGGCTACACCTTC. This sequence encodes CASSLAPQDLYGGYTF.

The CDR3 is CASSLGDGYEQYF. The CDR3 bases are TGCGCCAGCAGCTTGGGGGACGGCTACGAGCAGTACTTC. The chain has TRBV5-1 and TRBJ2-7; D might be TRBD1 or TRBD2, each matching 5 bases. The germline V gene has CDR1 SGHRS and CDR2 YFSETQ. V was shortened by 0 bases and J by 3 bases, with 7 bases between the two germline ends. This CDR3 is 13 amino acids long.

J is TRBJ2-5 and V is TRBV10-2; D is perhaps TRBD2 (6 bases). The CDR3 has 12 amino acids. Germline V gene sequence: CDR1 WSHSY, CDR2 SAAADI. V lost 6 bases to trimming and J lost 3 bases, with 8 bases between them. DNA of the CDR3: TGCGCCAGCAGGACTAGTGAAGAGACCCAGTACTTC. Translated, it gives CASRTSEETQYF.

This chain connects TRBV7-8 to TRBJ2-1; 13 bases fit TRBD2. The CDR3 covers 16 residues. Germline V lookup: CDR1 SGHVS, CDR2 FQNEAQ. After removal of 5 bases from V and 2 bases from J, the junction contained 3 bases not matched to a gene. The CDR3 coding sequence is TGTGCCAGCAGCCCGGGGACTAGCGGGGCCTACAATGAGCAGTTCTTC. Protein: CASSPGTSGAYNEQFF.

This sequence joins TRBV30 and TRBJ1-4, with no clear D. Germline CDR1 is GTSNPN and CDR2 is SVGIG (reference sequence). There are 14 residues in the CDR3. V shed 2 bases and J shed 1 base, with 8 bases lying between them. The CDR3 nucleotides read TGTGCCTGGAGTAGGGAAGAAACTAATGAAAAACTGTTTTTT. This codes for CAWSREETNEKLFF.

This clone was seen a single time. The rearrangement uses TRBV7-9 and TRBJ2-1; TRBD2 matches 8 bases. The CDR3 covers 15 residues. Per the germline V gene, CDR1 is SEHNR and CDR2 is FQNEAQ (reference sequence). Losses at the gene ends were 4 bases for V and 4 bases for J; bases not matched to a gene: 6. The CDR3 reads CASSSPSGRYNEQFF. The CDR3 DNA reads TGTGCCAGCAGCTCCCCTAGCGGGCGTTACAATGAGCAGTTCTTC.

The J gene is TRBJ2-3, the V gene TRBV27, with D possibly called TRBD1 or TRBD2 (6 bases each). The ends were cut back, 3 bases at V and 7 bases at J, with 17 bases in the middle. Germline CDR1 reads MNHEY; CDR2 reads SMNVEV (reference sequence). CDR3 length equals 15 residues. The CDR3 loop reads CASSFMGGSLNTQYF. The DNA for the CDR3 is TGTGCCAGCAGTTTCATGGGGGGCTCGCTGAATACGCAGTATTTT.

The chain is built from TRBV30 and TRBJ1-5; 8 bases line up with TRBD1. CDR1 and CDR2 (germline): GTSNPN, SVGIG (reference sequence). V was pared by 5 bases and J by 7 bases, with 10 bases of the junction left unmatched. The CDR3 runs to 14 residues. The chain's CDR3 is CAWDQGAVGQPQHF. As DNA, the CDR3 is TGTGCCTGGGACCAGGGGGCAGTTGGACAGCCCCAGCATTTT.

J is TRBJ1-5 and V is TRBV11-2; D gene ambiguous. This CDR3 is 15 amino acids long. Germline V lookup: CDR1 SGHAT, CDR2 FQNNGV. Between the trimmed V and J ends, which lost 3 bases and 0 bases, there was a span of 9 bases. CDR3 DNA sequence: TGTGCCAGCAGCTTTAGACACCTTAGCAATCAGCCCCAGCATTTT. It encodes CASSFRHLSNQPQHF. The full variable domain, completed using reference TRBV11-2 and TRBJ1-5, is EAGVAQSPRYKIIEKRQSVAFWCNPISGHATLYWYQQILGQGPKLLIQFQNNGVVDDSQLPKDRFSAERLKGVDSTLKIQPAKLEDSAVYLCASSFRHLSNQPQHFGDGTRLSIL.

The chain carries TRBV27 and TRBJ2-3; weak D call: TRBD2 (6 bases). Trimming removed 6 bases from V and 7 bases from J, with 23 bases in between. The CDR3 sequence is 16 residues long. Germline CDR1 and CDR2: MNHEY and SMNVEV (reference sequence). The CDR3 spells CASSPGRGTSYNTQYF. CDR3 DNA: TGTGCCAGCAGCCCTGGGCGGGGAACCAGTTACAATACGCAGTATTTT.

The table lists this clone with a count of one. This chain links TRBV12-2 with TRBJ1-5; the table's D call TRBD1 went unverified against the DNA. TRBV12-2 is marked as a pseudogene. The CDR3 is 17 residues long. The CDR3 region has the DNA TGTGCAAGTCGCTTAGGGGATGTGGGGACAGAATATCAGCCCCAGCATTTT. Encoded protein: CASRLGDVGTEYQPQHF.

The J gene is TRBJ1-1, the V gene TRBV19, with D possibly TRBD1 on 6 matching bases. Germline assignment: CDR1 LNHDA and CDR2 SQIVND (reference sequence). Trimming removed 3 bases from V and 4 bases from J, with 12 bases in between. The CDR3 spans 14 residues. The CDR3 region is CASSISGQLTEAFF. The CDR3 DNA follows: TGTGCCAGTAGTATTTCGGGACAACTCACTGAAGCTTTCTTT.

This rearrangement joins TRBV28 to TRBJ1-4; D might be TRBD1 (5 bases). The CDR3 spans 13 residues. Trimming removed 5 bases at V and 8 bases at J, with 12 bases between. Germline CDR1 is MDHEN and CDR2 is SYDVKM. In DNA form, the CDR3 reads TGTGCCAGCAGTGAGCAGGGTTGGGAAAAACTGTTTTTT. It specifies CASSEQGWEKLFF. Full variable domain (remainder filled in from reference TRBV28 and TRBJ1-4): DVKVTQSSRYLVKRTGEKVFLECVQDMDHENMFWYRQDPGLGLRLIYFSYDVKMKEKGDIPEGYSVSREKKERFSLILESASTNQTSMYLCASSEQGWEKLFFGSGTQLSVL.

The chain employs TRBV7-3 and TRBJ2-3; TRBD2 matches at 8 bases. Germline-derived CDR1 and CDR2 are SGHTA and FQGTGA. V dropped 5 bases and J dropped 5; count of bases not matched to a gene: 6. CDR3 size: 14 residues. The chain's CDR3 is CASSPTSGVDTQYF. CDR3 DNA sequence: TGTGCCAGCAGCCCTACTAGCGGTGTAGATACGCAGTATTTT. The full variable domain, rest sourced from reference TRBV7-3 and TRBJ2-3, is GAGVSQTPSNKVTEKGKYVELRCDPISGHTALYWYRQSLGQGPEFLIYFQGTGAADDSGLPNDRFFAVRPEGSVSTLKIQRTERGDSAVYLCASSPTSGVDTQYFGPGTRLTVL.

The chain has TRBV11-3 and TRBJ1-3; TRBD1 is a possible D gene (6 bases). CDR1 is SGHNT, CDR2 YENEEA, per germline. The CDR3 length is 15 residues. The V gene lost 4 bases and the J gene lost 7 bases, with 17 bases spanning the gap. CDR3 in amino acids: CASSSRTEGGNTIYF. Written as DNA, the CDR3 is TGTGCCAGCAGCTCGCGGACGGAGGGGGGGAACACCATATATTTT.

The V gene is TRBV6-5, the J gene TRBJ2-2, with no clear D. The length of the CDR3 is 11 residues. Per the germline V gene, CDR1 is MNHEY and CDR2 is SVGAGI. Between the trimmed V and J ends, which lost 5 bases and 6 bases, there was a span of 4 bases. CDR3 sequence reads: CASSRPGELFF. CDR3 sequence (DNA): TGTGCCAGCAGTAGACCCGGGGAGCTGTTTTTT.

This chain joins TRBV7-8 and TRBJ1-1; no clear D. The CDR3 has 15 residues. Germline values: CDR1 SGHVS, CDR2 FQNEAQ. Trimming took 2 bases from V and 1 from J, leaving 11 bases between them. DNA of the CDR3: TGTGCCAGCAGCTTACCGGCCGATGAGAACACTGAAGCTTTCTTT. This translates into CASSLPADENTEAFF. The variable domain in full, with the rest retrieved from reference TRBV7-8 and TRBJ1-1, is GAGVSQSPRYKVAKRGQDVALRCDPISGHVSLFWYQQALGQGPEFLTYFQNEAQLDKSGLPSDRFFAERPEGSVSTLKIQRTQQEDSAVYLCASSLPADENTEAFFGQGTRLTVV.

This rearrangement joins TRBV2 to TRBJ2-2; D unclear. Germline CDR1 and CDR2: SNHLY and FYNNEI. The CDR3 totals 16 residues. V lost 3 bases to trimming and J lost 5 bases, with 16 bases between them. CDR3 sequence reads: CASSDLSGKYTGELFF. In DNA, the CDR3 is TGTGCCAGCAGTGATCTCTCCGGAAAGTATACCGGGGAGCTGTTTTTT.

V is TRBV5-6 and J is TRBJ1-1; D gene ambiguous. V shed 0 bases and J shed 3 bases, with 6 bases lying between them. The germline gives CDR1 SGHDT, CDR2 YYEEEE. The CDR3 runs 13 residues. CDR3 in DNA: TGTGCCAGCAGCTTGGCCCATGACACTGAAGCTTTCTTT. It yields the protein CASSLAHDTEAFF.

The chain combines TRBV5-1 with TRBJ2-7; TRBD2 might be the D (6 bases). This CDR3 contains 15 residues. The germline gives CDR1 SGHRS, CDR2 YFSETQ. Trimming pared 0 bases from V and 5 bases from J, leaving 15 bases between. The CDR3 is CASSLVGGMLNEQYV. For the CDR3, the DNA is TGCGCCAGCAGCTTGGTCGGCGGGATGTTGAACGAGCAGTACGTC.

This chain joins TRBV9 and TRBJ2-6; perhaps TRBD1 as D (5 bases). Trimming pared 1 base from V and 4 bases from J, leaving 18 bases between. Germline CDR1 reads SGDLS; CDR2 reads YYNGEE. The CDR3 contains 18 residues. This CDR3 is CASSVPRDSIWGANVLTF. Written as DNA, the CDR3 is TGTGCCAGCAGCGTACCTCGCGACAGCATTTGGGGGGCCAACGTCCTGACTTTC.

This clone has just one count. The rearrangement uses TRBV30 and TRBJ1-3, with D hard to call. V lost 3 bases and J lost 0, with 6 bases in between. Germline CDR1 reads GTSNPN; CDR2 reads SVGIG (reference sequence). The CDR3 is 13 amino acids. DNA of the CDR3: TGTGCCTGGAGCGATGGCTCTGGAAACACCATATATTTT. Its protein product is CAWSDGSGNTIYF.

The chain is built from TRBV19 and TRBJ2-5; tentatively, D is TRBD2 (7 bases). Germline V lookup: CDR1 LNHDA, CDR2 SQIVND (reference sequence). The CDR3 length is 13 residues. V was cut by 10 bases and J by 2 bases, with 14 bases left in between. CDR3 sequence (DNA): TGTGCCACCACAGGGCGGGGGCAAGAGACCCAGTACTTC. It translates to CATTGRGQETQYF.

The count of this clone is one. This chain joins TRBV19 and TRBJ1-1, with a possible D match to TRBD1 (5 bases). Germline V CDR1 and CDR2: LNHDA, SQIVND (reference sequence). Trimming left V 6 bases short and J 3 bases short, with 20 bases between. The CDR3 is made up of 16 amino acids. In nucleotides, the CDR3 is TGTGCCAGTAGGACCCCCCCAGGGACCGGGGACACTGAAGCTTTCTTT. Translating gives CASRTPPGTGDTEAFF. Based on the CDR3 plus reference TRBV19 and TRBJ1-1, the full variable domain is DGGITQSPKYLFRKEGQNVTLSCEQNLNHDAMYWYRQDPGQGLRLIYYSQIVNDFQKGDIAEGYSVSREKKESFPLTVTSAQKNPTAFYLCASRTPPGTGDTEAFFGQGTRLTVV.